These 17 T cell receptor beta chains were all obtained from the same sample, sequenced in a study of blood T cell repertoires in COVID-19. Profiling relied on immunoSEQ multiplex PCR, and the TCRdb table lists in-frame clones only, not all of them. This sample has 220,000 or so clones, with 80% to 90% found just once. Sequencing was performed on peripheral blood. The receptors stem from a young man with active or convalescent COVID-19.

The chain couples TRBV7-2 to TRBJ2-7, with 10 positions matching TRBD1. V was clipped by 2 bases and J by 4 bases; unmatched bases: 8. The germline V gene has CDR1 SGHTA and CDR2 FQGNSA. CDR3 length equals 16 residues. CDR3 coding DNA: TGTGCCAGCAGCTTAACGAGGGACAGGGGAGAGTACGAGCAGTACTTC. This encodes CASSLTRDRGEYEQYF.

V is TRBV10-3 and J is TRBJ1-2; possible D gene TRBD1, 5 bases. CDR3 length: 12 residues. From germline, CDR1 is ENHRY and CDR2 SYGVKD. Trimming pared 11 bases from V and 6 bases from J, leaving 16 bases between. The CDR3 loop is CASRGENHGYTF. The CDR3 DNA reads TGTGCCTCCCGGGGGGAGAACCATGGCTACACCTTC.

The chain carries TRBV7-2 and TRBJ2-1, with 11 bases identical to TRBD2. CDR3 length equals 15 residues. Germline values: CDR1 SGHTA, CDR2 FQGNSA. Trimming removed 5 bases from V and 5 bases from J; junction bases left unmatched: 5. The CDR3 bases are TGTGCCAGCAGCGCTCGACTAGCGGGGAACAATGAGCAGTTCTTC. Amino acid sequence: CASSARLAGNNEQFF.

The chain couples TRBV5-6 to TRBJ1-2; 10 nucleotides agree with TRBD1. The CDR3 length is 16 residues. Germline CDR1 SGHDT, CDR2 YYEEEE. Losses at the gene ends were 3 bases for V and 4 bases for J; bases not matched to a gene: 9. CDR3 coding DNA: TGTGCCAGCAGCTCACACTCGACAGGGGGCTTCTATGGCTACACCTTC. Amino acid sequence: CASSSHSTGGFYGYTF. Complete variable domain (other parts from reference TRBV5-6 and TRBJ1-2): DAGVTQSPTHLIKTRGQQVTLRCSPKSGHDTVSWYQQALGQGPQFIFQYYEEEERQRGNFPDRFSGHQFPNYSSELNVNALLLGDSALYLCASSSHSTGGFYGYTFGSGTRLTVV.

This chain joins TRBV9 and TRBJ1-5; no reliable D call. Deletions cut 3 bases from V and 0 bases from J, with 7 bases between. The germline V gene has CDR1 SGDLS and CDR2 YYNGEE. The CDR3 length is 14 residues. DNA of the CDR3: TGTGCCAGCAGCGGCGGGGATAGCAATCAGCCCCAGCATTTT. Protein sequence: CASSGGDSNQPQHF. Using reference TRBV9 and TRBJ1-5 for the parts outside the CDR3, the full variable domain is DSGVTQTPKHLITATGQRVTLRCSPRSGDLSVYWYQQSLDQGLQFLIQYYNGEERAKGNILERFSAQQFPDLHSELNLSSLELGDSALYFCASSGGDSNQPQHFGDGTRLSIL.

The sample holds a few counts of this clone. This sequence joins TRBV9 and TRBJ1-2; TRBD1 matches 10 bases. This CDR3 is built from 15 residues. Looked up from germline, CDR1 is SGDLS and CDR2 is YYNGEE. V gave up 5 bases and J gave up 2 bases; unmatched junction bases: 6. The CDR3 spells CASSRPGQGNYGYTF. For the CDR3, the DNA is TGTGCCAGCAGTCGCCCGGGACAGGGGAACTATGGCTACACCTTC.

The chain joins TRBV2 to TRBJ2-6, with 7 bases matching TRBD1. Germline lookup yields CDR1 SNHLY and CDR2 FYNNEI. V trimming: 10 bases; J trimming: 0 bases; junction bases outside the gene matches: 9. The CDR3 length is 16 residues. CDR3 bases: TGTGCCACATCAAGGGACAGCTTCTCTGGGGCCAACGTCCTGACTTTC. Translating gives CATSRDSFSGANVLTF. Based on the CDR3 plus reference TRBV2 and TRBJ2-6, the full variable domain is EPEVTQTPSHQVTQMGQEVILRCVPISNHLYFYWYRQILGQKVEFLVSFYNNEISEKSEIFDDQFSVERPDGSNFTLKIRSTKLEDSAMYFCATSRDSFSGANVLTFGAGSRLTVL.

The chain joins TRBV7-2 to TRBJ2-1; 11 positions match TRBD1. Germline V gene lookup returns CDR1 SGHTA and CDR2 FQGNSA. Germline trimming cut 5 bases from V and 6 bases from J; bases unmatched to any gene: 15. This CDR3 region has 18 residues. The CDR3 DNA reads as TGTGCCAGCAGCCCCGGACAGGGGGCTGGTATTGTATTCAATGAGCAGTTCTTC. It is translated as CASSPGQGAGIVFNEQFF.

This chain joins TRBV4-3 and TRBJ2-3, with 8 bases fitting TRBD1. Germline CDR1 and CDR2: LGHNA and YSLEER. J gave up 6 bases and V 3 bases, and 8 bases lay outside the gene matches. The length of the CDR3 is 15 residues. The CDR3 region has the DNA TGCGCCAGCAGCCAGGGACAGGCCCTTATGGATACGCAGTATTTT. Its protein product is CASSQGQALMDTQYF.

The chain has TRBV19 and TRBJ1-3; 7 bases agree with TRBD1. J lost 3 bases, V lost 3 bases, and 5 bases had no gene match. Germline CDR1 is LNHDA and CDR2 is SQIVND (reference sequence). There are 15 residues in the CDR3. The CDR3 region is CASSMRQGVGNTIYF. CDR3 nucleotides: TGTGCCAGTAGTATGCGACAGGGCGTTGGAAACACCATATATTTT.

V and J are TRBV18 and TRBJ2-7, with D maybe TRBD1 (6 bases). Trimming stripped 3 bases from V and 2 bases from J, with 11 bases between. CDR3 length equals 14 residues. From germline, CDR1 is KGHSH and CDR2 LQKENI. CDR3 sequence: CASSPQGKPYEQYF. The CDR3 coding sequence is TGTGCCAGCTCACCTCAGGGGAAACCCTACGAGCAGTACTTC.

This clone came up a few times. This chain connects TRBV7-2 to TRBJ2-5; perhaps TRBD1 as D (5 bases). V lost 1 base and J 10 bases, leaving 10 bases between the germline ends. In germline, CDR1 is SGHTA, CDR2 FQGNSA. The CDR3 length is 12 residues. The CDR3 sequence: CASSLVAQGQYF. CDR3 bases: TGTGCCAGCAGCTTAGTAGCCCAGGGCCAGTACTTC.

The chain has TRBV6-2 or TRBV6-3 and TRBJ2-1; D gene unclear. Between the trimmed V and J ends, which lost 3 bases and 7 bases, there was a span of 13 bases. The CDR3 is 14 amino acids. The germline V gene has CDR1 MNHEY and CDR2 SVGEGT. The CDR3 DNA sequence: TGTGCCAGCAGTTATCGAGTCCCCCCGAATGAGCAGTTCTTC. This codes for CASSYRVPPNEQFF.

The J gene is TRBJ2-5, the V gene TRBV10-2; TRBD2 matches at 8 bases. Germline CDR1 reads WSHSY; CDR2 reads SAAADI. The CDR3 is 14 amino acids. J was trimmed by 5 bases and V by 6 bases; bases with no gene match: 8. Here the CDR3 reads CASSPGSGEETQYF. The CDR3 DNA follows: TGCGCCAGCAGCCCGGGTAGCGGGGAGGAGACCCAGTACTTC.

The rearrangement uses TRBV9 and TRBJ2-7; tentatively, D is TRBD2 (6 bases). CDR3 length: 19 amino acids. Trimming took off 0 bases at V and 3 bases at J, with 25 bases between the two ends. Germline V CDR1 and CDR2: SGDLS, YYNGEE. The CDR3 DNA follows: TGTGCCAGCAGCGTAGGATTATCGGGAGTGGGCGGGGTTGGCTACGAGCAGTACTTC. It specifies CASSVGLSGVGGVGYEQYF.

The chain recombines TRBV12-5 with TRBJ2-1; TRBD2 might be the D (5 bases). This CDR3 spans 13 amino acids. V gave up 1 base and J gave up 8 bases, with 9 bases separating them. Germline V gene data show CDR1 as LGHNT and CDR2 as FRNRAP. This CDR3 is CASGLGQRDEQFF. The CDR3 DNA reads TGTGCTAGTGGTTTGGGGCAGAGGGATGAGCAGTTCTTC.

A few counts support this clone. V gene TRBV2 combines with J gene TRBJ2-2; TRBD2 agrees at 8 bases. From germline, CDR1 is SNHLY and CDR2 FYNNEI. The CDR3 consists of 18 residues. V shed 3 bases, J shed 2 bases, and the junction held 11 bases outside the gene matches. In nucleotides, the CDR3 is TGTGCCAGCAGTGATCGGCCTAGCGGGTCTTCAAACACCGGGGAGCTGTTTTTT. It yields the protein CASSDRPSGSSNTGELFF. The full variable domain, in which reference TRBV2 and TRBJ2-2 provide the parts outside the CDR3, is EPEVTQTPSHQVTQMGQEVILRCVPISNHLYFYWYRQILGQKVEFLVSFYNNEISEKSEIFDDQFSVERPDGSNFTLKIRSTKLEDSAMYFCASSDRPSGSSNTGELFFGEGSRLTVL.